The entry below gives a single T cell receptor (beta chain) sequence along with its context. Data came from immunoSEQ multiplex PCR; TCRdb stores just in-frame clones and leaves some out. The data show approximately 490,000 clones, about 85% seen once. These data come from a study of blood T cell repertoires in COVID-19. This clonotype was obtained from a woman under 30 who had recovered from COVID-19. The sequenced material came from PBMCs or T cells enriched from blood (not recorded which).

The CDR3 spells CASSPTGGEQYF. Here the CDR3 DNA reads TGTGCCAGCTCCCCAACCGGGGGAGAGCAGTACTTC. This chain uses TRBV18 with TRBJ2-7; D is perhaps TRBD2 (6 bases). CDR3 length equals 12 residues. Trimming pared 6 bases from V and 7 bases from J, leaving 13 bases between. The germline gives CDR1 KGHSH, CDR2 LQKENI.